Listed below are T cell receptor beta chains from one sample, sequenced in a study of blood T cell repertoires in COVID-19. Clones were sequenced by immunoSEQ multiplex PCR, and TCRdb holds only the in-frame ones, with some missing. The sample consists of about 120,000 clones, around 83% of them appearing once. The material sequenced was peripheral blood. These TCRs come from an elderly man with active or convalescent COVID-19. Both conserved end residues are part of each CDR3.

j_call v_call cdr3_aa
TRBJ1-4 TRBV5-1 CASSAPGTGGEKLFF
TRBJ1-5 TRBV21-1 CASSKEADYRQPQHF
TRBJ2-7 TRBV7-9 CASSPRRGSYEQYF
TRBJ2-3 TRBV27 CASGAASSTDTQYF
TRBJ1-5 TRBV6-1 CASSEAGRQPQHF
TRBJ2-2 TRBV6-2/TRBV6-3 CASSSGYTGELFF
TRBJ1-1 TRBV7-2 CASSQQGGRTEAFF
TRBJ1-2 TRBV2 CASSQDNYGYTF
TRBJ1-4 TRBV10-2 CASSGYRGSTNEKLFF
TRBJ1-5 TRBV7-2 CASSFGGREPQHF
TRBJ2-2 TRBV11-3 CASSLGRWDRENTGELFF
TRBJ2-2 TRBV27 CASSLRQGATGELFF
TRBJ1-1 TRBV19 CASSIRASTNTEAFF
TRBJ2-7 TRBV5-1 CASSFGTERYEQYF
TRBJ1-2 TRBV12-3/TRBV12-4 CASSWDRYGYTF
TRBJ1-2 TRBV7-2 CASSSDRVGGYTF
TRBJ2-7 TRBV9 CASSVAGTVPEQYF
TRBJ2-1 TRBV6-2/TRBV6-3 CASSYRGLTLNEQFF
TRBJ2-2 TRBV3-1/TRBV3-2 CASSRGDTGELFF
TRBJ1-2 TRBV10-3 CAISESEGTYYGYTF
TRBJ2-5 TRBV5-4 CASSSRLAGGLETQYF
TRBJ1-4 TRBV2 CASSASGSTNEKLFF
TRBJ1-1 TRBV5-1 CASSFDRVSEAFF
TRBJ1-1 TRBV18 CASSPSTGGTNTEAFF
TRBJ1-5 TRBV4-3 CASSQDIGEGQPQHF
TRBJ2-1 TRBV7-2 CASSRAYNEQFF
TRBJ2-7 TRBV7-9 CASSPTGSYEQYF
TRBJ1-1 TRBV10-3 CAISEVQGAAPGF
TRBJ2-4 TRBV19 CASSLTGNIQYF
TRBJ2-5 TRBV6-2/TRBV6-3 CASSLGTQETQYF
TRBJ2-7 TRBV2 CASSTYEQYF
TRBJ2-3 TRBV7-3 CASSPTGVGTDTQYF
TRBJ2-7 TRBV5-6 CASSALPRDRGEQYF
TRBJ2-3 TRBV7-7 CASSYLAADTQYF
TRBJ2-5 TRBV7-3 CASSITNQETQYF
TRBJ2-1 TRBV11-2 CASSTTSTLPYNEQFF
TRBJ2-5 TRBV7-3 CASSLGGGETQYF
TRBJ2-5 TRBV6-2/TRBV6-3 CASSHSLSFGTSGKGAPQYF
TRBJ1-2 TRBV6-1 CASSEGEASSYTF
TRBJ2-7 TRBV2 CASSSIDEQYF
TRBJ2-3 TRBV7-2 CASSLVSGVTDTQYF
TRBJ1-4 TRBV9 CASSVATGENEKLFF
TRBJ2-3 TRBV5-1 CASSLVAGQSDTQYF
TRBJ1-2 TRBV4-3 CASSQDAGPYGYTF
TRBJ1-3 TRBV11-2 CASSSPDRVGGNTIYF
TRBJ1-1 TRBV6-4 CASRQGAGNAEAFF
TRBJ1-1 TRBV6-5 CASSWLTEAFF
TRBJ2-1 TRBV7-9 CASTIDIYNEQFF
TRBJ2-6 TRBV19 CASSPWDRGSGANVLTF
TRBJ1-1 TRBV5-1 CASSPGQGEGAFF
TRBJ1-3 TRBV7-2 CASSLALTGDTLPGNTIYF
TRBJ1-2 TRBV9 CASSGAGAYGYTF
TRBJ2-7 TRBV6-5 CASSYSTQTREQYF